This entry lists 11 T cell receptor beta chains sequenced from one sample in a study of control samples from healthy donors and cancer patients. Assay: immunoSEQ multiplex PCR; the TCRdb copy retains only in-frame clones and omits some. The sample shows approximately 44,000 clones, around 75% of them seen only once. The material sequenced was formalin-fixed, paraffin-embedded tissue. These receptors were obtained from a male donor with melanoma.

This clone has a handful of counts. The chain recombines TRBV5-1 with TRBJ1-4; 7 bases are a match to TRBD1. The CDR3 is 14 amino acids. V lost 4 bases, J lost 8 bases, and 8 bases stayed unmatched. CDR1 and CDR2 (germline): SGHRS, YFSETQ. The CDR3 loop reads CASSQAGGREKLFF. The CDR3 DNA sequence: TGCGCCAGCAGCCAGGCAGGGGGAAGGGAAAAACTGTTTTTT.

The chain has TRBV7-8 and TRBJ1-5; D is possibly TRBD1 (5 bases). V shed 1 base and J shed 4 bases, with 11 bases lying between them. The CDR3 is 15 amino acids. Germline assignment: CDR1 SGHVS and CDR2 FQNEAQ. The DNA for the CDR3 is TGTGCCAGCAGCTTAGGTGGGACGGCTAATCAGCCCCAGCATTTT. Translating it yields CASSLGGTANQPQHF.

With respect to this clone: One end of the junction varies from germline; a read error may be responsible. The CDR3 nucleotides read TGTGCCTGGAGTGTGGGCCGGGACAGGGAAAACTTC. Protein product: CAWSVGRDRENF. This chain uses TRBV30 with TRBJ2-7; 9 positions agree with TRBD1. This CDR3 is built from 12 residues. The germline V gene has CDR1 GTSNPN and CDR2 SVGIG (reference sequence). The complete variable domain, with remaining parts taken from reference TRBV30 and TRBJ2-7, reads SQTIHQWPATLVQPVGSPLSLECTVEGTSNPNLYWYRQAAGRGLQLLFYSVGIGQISSEVPQNLSASRPQDRQFILSSKKLLLSDSGFYLCAWSVGRDRENFGPGTRLTVT.

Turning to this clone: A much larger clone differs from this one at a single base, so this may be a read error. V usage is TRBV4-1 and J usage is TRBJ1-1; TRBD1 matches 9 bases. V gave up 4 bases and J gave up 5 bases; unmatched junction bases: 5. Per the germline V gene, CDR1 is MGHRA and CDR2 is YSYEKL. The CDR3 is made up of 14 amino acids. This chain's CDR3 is CASSLGQGLTEAFF. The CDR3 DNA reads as TGCGCCAGCAGCCTGGGACAGGGACTTACTGAAGCTTTCTTT.

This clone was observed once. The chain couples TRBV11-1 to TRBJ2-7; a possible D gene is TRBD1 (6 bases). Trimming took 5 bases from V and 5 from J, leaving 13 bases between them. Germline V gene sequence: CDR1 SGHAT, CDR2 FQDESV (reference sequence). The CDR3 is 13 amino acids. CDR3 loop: CASSPSRGDEQYF. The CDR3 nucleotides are TGTGCCAGCAGCCCATCCAGGGGAGACGAGCAGTACTTC.

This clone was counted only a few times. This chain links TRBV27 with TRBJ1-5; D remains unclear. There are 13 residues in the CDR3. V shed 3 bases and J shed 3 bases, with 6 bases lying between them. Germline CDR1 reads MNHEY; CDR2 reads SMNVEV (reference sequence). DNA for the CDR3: TGTGCCAGCAGTTTGGGTTACAATCAGCCCCAGCATTTT. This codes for CASSLGYNQPQHF.

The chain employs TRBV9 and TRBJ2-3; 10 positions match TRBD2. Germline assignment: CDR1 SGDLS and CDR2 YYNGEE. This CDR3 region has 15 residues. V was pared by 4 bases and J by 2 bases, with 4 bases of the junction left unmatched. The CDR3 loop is CASSTGLAATDTQYF. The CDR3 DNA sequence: TGTGCCAGCAGCACCGGACTAGCGGCCACAGATACGCAGTATTTT.

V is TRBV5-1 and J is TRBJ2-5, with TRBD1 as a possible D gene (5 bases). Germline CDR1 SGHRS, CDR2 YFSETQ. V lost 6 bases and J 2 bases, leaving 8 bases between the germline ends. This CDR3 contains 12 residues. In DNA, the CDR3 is TGCGCCAGCAACAGGAATCAAGAGACCCAGTACTTC. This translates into CASNRNQETQYF.

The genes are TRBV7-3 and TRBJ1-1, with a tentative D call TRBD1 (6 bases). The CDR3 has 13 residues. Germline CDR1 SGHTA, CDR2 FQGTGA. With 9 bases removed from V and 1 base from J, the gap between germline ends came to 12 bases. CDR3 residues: CASRQDWNTEAFF. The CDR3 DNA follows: TGTGCCAGTAGACAGGATTGGAACACTGAAGCTTTCTTT.

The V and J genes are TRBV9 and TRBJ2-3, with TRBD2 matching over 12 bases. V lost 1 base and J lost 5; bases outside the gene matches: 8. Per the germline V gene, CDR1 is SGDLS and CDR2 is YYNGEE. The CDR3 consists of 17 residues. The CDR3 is CASSVKASGRAGDTQYF. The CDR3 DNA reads TGTGCCAGCAGCGTAAAGGCTAGCGGGAGGGCCGGAGATACGCAGTATTTT.

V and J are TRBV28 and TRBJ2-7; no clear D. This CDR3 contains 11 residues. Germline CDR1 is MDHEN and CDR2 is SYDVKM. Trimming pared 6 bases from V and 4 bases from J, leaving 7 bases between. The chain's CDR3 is CASRKEYEQYF. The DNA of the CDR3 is TGTGCCAGCAGGAAAGAGTACGAGCAGTACTTC.